A selection of T cell receptor beta chains follows, all from one sample in a study of CD8+ T cells in alopecia areata. TCRdb keeps only in-frame clones here, not all; method: immunoSEQ multiplex PCR. Of 150,000 or so clones in the sample, approximately 59% were seen once. Material: CD4+ T cells sorted from blood, obtained at approximately week 60, from a patient treated with tofacitinib. These receptors were taken from a human donor with alopecia areata. Each CDR3 is given with its conserved first and last residue. Each record gives: CDR3 protein, CDR3 DNA, clone size, CDR3 length, V gene, D gene, J gene. D genes are given only for firm matches. Expanded clones get a size class; other rows say once, few or many, or leave the size out.

CDR3: CATRTSTDTQYF
DNA: TGTGCCACACGGACATCCACAGATACGCAGTATTTT
size: .
length: 12
V: TRBV25-1
D: .
J: TRBJ2-3

CDR3: CASSQGSGRQETQYF
DNA: TGTGCCAGCAGCCAAGGGTCTGGGAGGCAAGAGACCCAGTACTTC
size: .
length: 15
V: TRBV4-2
D: .
J: TRBJ2-5

CDR3: CASSQSAPKDGPWTIPNTGELFF
DNA: TGCGCCAGCAGTCAATCGGCCCCAAAGGACGGGCCATGGACCATTCCGAACACCGGGGAGCTGTTTTTT
size: .
length: 23
V: TRBV23-1
D: .
J: TRBJ2-2

CDR3: CASTPGQVLNQPQHF
DNA: TGTGCCAGTACCCCGGGACAGGTTCTTAATCAGCCCCAGCATTTT
size: few
length: 15
V: TRBV19
D: TRBD1
J: TRBJ1-5

CDR3: CASSLGDRGSRETQYF
DNA: TGTGCCAGCAGCCTCGGGGACAGGGGGTCTAGGGAGACCCAGTACTTC
size: .
length: 16
V: TRBV7-9
D: TRBD1
J: TRBJ2-5

CDR3: CSVSSDRDGEQYF
DNA: TGCAGCGTTTCGAGTGACAGGGACGGGGAGCAGTACTTC
size: few
length: 13
V: TRBV29-1
D: TRBD1
J: TRBJ2-5

CDR3: CASSHRTGEQFF
DNA: TGTGCCAGCAGCCACCGAACTGGTGAGCAGTTCTTC
size: .
length: 12
V: TRBV14
D: .
J: TRBJ2-1

CDR3: CASSQCRRRETQYF
DNA: TGCGCCAGCAGTCAATGTCGACGCCGAGAGACCCAGTACTTC
size: few
length: 14
V: TRBV23-1
D: .
J: TRBJ2-5

CDR3: CASSIRTGQDQPQHF
DNA: TGTGCCAGTAGTATACGTACAGGACAGGATCAGCCCCAGCATTTT
size: .
length: 15
V: TRBV19
D: TRBD1
J: TRBJ1-5

CDR3: CSVEVSGAGRMYF
DNA: TGCAGCGTTGAAGTGTCGGGGGCAGGAAGAATGTACTTC
size: .
length: 13
V: TRBV29-1
D: .
J: TRBJ2-5

CDR3: CASSRENPDRYNEQFF
DNA: TGTGCCAGCTCACGTGAGAATCCGGACCGATACAATGAGCAGTTCTTC
size: .
length: 16
V: TRBV18
D: .
J: TRBJ2-1

CDR3: CASSTPYDTEAFF
DNA: TGTGCCAGCAGTACCCCGTACGACACTGAAGCTTTCTTT
size: .
length: 13
V: TRBV6-5
D: .
J: TRBJ1-1

CDR3: CAIRRQADSYEQYF
DNA: TGTGCCATTCGAAGACAAGCAGACTCCTACGAGCAGTACTTC
size: .
length: 14
V: TRBV10-3
D: .
J: TRBJ2-7

CDR3: CASSPPSTDTQYF
DNA: TGTGCCAGCAGCCCCCCGAGCACAGATACGCAGTATTTT
size: few
length: 13
V: TRBV7-3
D: .
J: TRBJ2-3

CDR3: CASSPRQGISTDTQYF
DNA: TGTGCCAGCAGCCCCCGACAGGGAATTAGCACAGATACGCAGTATTTT
size: .
length: 16
V: TRBV5-4
D: TRBD1
J: TRBJ2-3

CDR3: CASSQGTSGTYRETQYF
DNA: TGCGCCAGCAGCCAAGGGACTAGCGGGACCTATCGGGAGACCCAGTACTTC
size: .
length: 17
V: TRBV4-1
D: TRBD2
J: TRBJ2-5

CDR3: CASSQEVGFRSPLHF
DNA: TGTGCCAGCAGCCAAGAAGTAGGGTTCCGTTCACCCCTCCACTTT
size: few
length: 15
V: TRBV14
D: .
J: TRBJ1-6

CDR3: CASSSTDRLPQHF
DNA: TGTGCCAGCAGTTCGACCGACAGGCTTCCCCAGCATTTT
size: .
length: 13
V: TRBV6-5
D: .
J: TRBJ1-5

CDR3: CASSLALQGTKVTEAFF
DNA: TGCGCCAGCAGCTTGGCCTTACAGGGAACCAAAGTCACTGAAGCTTTCTTT
size: few
length: 17
V: TRBV5-1
D: .
J: TRBJ1-1

CDR3: CASSSSGTLGDTQYF
DNA: TGTGCCAGCAGCTCCTCCGGGACTCTAGGAGATACGCAGTATTTT
size: .
length: 15
V: TRBV9
D: .
J: TRBJ2-3

CDR3: CASSEREQETQYF
DNA: TGTGCCAGCAGTGAACGGGAGCAAGAGACCCAGTACTTC
size: .
length: 13
V: TRBV6-1
D: .
J: TRBJ2-5

CDR3: CASSTGANVLTF
DNA: TGTGCCAGCAGCACTGGGGCCAACGTCCTGACTTTC
size: .
length: 12
V: TRBV9
D: .
J: TRBJ2-6

CDR3: CSAREQYF
DNA: TGCAGTGCTAGAGAGCAGTACTTC
size: few
length: 8
V: TRBV20-1
D: .
J: TRBJ2-7

CDR3: CASSPDRGRETQYF
DNA: TGTGCCAGCAGCCCCGACAGGGGTAGAGAGACCCAGTACTTC
size: .
length: 14
V: TRBV5-4
D: TRBD1
J: TRBJ2-5

CDR3: CSVESGRGTEAFF
DNA: TGCAGCGTTGAATCGGGGAGGGGAACTGAAGCTTTCTTT
size: .
length: 13
V: TRBV29-1
D: .
J: TRBJ1-1

CDR3: CASRPADRGKQYF
DNA: TGTGCCAGCAGGCCAGCGGACAGGGGGAAGCAGTACTTC
size: .
length: 13
V: TRBV27
D: TRBD1
J: TRBJ2-7

CDR3: CASSLSDTGELFF
DNA: TGTGCCAGCAGTTTAAGTGACACCGGGGAGCTGTTTTTT
size: few
length: 13
V: TRBV6-6
D: .
J: TRBJ2-2

CDR3: CSVGRHQNTEAFF
DNA: TGCAGCGTTGGAAGGCACCAGAACACTGAAGCTTTCTTT
size: few
length: 13
V: TRBV29-1
D: .
J: TRBJ1-1

CDR3: CSGGSSYEQYF
DNA: TGCAGTGGAGGATCATCCTACGAGCAGTACTTC
size: .
length: 11
V: TRBV20-1
D: .
J: TRBJ2-7

CDR3: CASSLSRGGGTEAFF
DNA: TGTGCCAGCAGTTTATCCAGGGGGGGAGGCACTGAAGCTTTCTTT
size: .
length: 15
V: TRBV27
D: TRBD1
J: TRBJ1-1

CDR3: CASSLRGNEKLFF
DNA: TGTGCCAGCAGTCTCAGGGGTAACGAAAAACTGTTTTTT
size: few
length: 13
V: TRBV27
D: .
J: TRBJ1-4

CDR3: CSVWDPFEQYF
DNA: TGCAGCGTTTGGGATCCATTCGAGCAGTACTTC
size: once
length: 11
V: TRBV29-1
D: .
J: TRBJ2-7

CDR3: CASSRGVPGYEQYF
DNA: TGTGCCAGCAGCCGTGGGGTGCCAGGGTACGAGCAGTACTTC
size: few
length: 14
V: TRBV11-2
D: .
J: TRBJ2-7

CDR3: CAWRIAGGGGYTF
DNA: TGTGCCTGGAGAATTGCCGGCGGGGGTGGCTACACCTTC
size: once
length: 13
V: TRBV30
D: .
J: TRBJ1-2

CDR3: CSVGEVGNQPQHF
DNA: TGCAGCGTGGGGGAGGTTGGGAATCAGCCCCAGCATTTT
size: .
length: 13
V: TRBV29-1
D: .
J: TRBJ1-5

CDR3: CSVERGGFNEQFF
DNA: TGCAGCGTTGAACGGGGGGGTTTCAATGAGCAGTTCTTC
size: .
length: 13
V: TRBV29-1
D: TRBD2
J: TRBJ2-1

CDR3: CASRLKDRGIQYF
DNA: TGTGCCAGCAGACTAAAGGACAGGGGGATTCAGTACTTC
size: .
length: 13
V: TRBV2
D: TRBD1
J: TRBJ2-4

CDR3: CASSFPTLPSTDTQYF
DNA: TGTGCCAGCAGCTTTCCTACCTTGCCTAGCACAGATACGCAGTATTTT
size: .
length: 16
V: TRBV7-9
D: .
J: TRBJ2-3

CDR3: CASSYGRGRFETQYF
DNA: TGTGCCAGCAGTTACGGCAGGGGGCGATTCGAGACCCAGTACTTC
size: .
length: 15
V: TRBV6-5
D: TRBD1
J: TRBJ2-5

CDR3: CATSLEPRTDTQYF
DNA: TGTGCCACTTCGCTCGAACCTCGCACAGATACGCAGTATTTT
size: .
length: 14
V: TRBV10-3
D: .
J: TRBJ2-3

CDR3: CASSPLRDQPQHF
DNA: TGTGCCAGCTCACCCCTGAGGGATCAGCCCCAGCATTTT
size: .
length: 13
V: TRBV18
D: .
J: TRBJ1-5

CDR3: CASSRQGAISGYTF
DNA: TGTGCCAGCAGTAGACAGGGGGCAATCTCTGGCTACACCTTC
size: .
length: 14
V: TRBV6-6
D: TRBD1
J: TRBJ1-2

CDR3: CSEGRSNEQFF
DNA: TGCAGCGAGGGGAGGAGCAATGAGCAGTTCTTC
size: .
length: 11
V: TRBV29-1
D: .
J: TRBJ2-1

CDR3: CASSLSNQPQHF
DNA: TGTGCCAGCAGCTTAAGCAATCAGCCCCAGCATTTT
size: .
length: 12
V: TRBV13
D: .
J: TRBJ1-5

CDR3: CSARTSGGFRTDTQYF
DNA: TGCAGCGCTCGGACTAGCGGGGGGTTTCGCACAGATACGCAGTATTTT
size: .
length: 16
V: TRBV29-1
D: TRBD2
J: TRBJ2-3

CDR3: CASSSATRDRETYEQYF
DNA: TGTGCCAGCAGCTCCGCGACTCGGGACAGGGAAACCTACGAGCAGTACTTC
size: .
length: 17
V: TRBV7-8
D: TRBD1
J: TRBJ2-7

CDR3: CSVLWSRGLATGELFF
DNA: TGCAGCGTCCTCTGGAGTCGGGGGCTGGCCACCGGGGAGCTGTTTTTT
size: few
length: 16
V: TRBV29-1
D: .
J: TRBJ2-2

CDR3: CASSPRGTYYGYTF
DNA: TGTGCCAGCAGCCCTCGGGGGACCTACTATGGCTACACCTTC
size: .
length: 14
V: TRBV7-2
D: .
J: TRBJ1-2

CDR3: CASTGNSPLHF
DNA: TGTGCCAGCACGGGGAATTCACCCCTCCACTTT
size: .
length: 11
V: TRBV6-1
D: .
J: TRBJ1-6

CDR3: CASSQGSGTGSNTGELFF
DNA: TGCGCCAGCAGCCAAGGTAGTGGGACAGGGTCCAACACCGGGGAGCTGTTTTTT
size: .
length: 18
V: TRBV4-1
D: TRBD1
J: TRBJ2-2

CDR3: CSGRGLTEAFF
DNA: TGCAGCGGCAGGGGGCTTACTGAAGCTTTCTTT
size: few
length: 11
V: TRBV29-1
D: TRBD1
J: TRBJ1-1

CDR3: CASKWSSYNEQFF
DNA: TGCGCCAGCAAATGGAGCTCCTACAATGAGCAGTTCTTC
size: .
length: 13
V: TRBV5-1
D: .
J: TRBJ2-1